This is a list of T cell receptor beta chains from one sample in a study of graft-versus-host responses after intestinal transplantation. Profiling relied on immunoSEQ multiplex PCR, and the TCRdb table lists in-frame clones only, not all of them. The sample lists around 14,000 clones; around 95% were seen once. The starting material was PBMCs, obtained 9 days after transplant. The receptor source for this set is a human patient who received an intestinal transplant, so some T cells may come from the graft donor. Both conserved end residues are part of each CDR3. A D gene is named only where the DNA matches it firmly. Clone size is given for some rows only: seen once, a few or many times, or a class if the clone is expanded.

d_call	v_call	j_call	clone_size	cdr3_nt	cdr3_aa
-	TRBV7-6	TRBJ2-2	once	TGTGCCAGCAGCTTAGCGAGGAGGGGGTGGTCGGGGGAGCTGTTTTTT	CASSLARRGWSGELFF
TRBD2	TRBV7-6	TRBJ2-1	-	TGTGCCAGCAGCGTTGGGGTACTAGCGGGCCTCTACAATGAGCAGTTCTTC	CASSVGVLAGLYNEQFF
-	TRBV29-1	TRBJ2-3	once	TGCAGCGTTCTTGGAGATACGCAGTATTTT	CSVLGDTQYF
-	TRBV29-1	TRBJ2-1	-	TGCAGCGTCCGGTACTACAATGAGCAGTTCTTC	CSVRYYNEQFF
TRBD2	TRBV11-2	TRBJ2-3	-	TGTGCCAGCAGCTTAGCCGGGAGGGGAGGGGATACGCAGTATTTT	CASSLAGRGGDTQYF
-	TRBV7-7	TRBJ1-1	-	TGTGCTAGCAGCTTAGGGCAGAACACTGAAGCTTTCTTT	CASSLGQNTEAFF
-	TRBV6-5	TRBJ2-7	-	TGTGCCAGCAGTTCCCTGGGGAGCGGTGCCTACGAGCAGTACTTC	CASSSLGSGAYEQYF
-	TRBV5-6	TRBJ2-2	-	TGTGCCAGCAGCCCCTCCATCAGGGTGTCCACCGGGGAACTGTTTTTT	CASSPSIRVSTGELFF
-	TRBV7-8	TRBJ2-3	-	TGTGCCAGCAGCTTGGCCGGGACAACTAGCACAGATACGCAGTATTTT	CASSLAGTTSTDTQYF
-	TRBV27	TRBJ1-5	-	TGTGCCAGCAGTCCTCGCCCGACAGTACAATATAGCAATCAGCCCCAGCATTTT	CASSPRPTVQYSNQPQHF
TRBD2	TRBV27	TRBJ2-1	few	TGTGCCAGCAGTTTAAGTGGACTAGCGGGAGGGGCGAATGAGCAGTTCTTC	CASSLSGLAGGANEQFF
-	TRBV25-1	TRBJ2-4	-	TGTGCCAGCGGAACGAGAGACATTCAGTACTTC	CASGTRDIQYF
-	TRBV10-3	TRBJ2-5	-	TGTGCCATCAGTGAGTCAGGACTGTTTCAAGAGACCCAGTACTTC	CAISESGLFQETQYF
-	TRBV28	TRBJ2-1	once	TGTGCCAGCAGTTGGACCCCGCACTACAATGAGCAGTTCTTC	CASSWTPHYNEQFF
TRBD2	TRBV13	TRBJ2-1	-	TGTGCCAGCAGCTTAGACCAGACTAGCGGGAGGATAAATGAGCAGTTCTTC	CASSLDQTSGRINEQFF
TRBD2	TRBV19	TRBJ2-5	once	TGTGCCAGTAGTAGGCAGACTAGCGGAAAAGAGACCCAGTACTTC	CASSRQTSGKETQYF
-	TRBV7-3	TRBJ2-5	-	TGTGCCAGCAGCTTACCCTTAAGGTGGGAGACCCAGTACTTC	CASSLPLRWETQYF
TRBD1	TRBV28	TRBJ1-1	-	TGTGCCAGCAGTTCCCTGGGACAGGACGAAGCTTTCTTT	CASSSLGQDEAFF
TRBD2	TRBV29-1	TRBJ2-1	-	TGCAGCGTTGAAGTGAAAGGGCAACTAGCGGGAGTTCTTTATGAGCAGTTCTTC	CSVEVKGQLAGVLYEQFF
-	TRBV6-1	TRBJ2-7	-	TGTGCCAGCAGTGAGGGACTCTCCTACGAGCAGTACTTC	CASSEGLSYEQYF
TRBD1	TRBV6-1	TRBJ2-7	once	TGTGCCAGCATTGATAACCGGGACAGGGGTTTCTTC	CASIDNRDRGFF
TRBD1	TRBV2	TRBJ1-1	-	TGTGCCAGCAGGCCAGGGGGCACTGAAGCTTTCTTT	CASRPGGTEAFF
TRBD2	TRBV15	TRBJ2-7	-	TGTGCCACCAGCAGGACCGGGACTAGCGGCGCCTACGAGCAGTACTTC	CATSRTGTSGAYEQYF
-	TRBV5-5	TRBJ2-7	-	TGTGCCAGCAGTTCACAGCGGGACATCTACGAGCAGTACTTC	CASSSQRDIYEQYF
-	TRBV7-3	TRBJ1-1	-	TGTGCCAGCAGCTCTGGGGGCCCTGAAGCTTTCTTT	CASSSGGPEAFF
TRBD1	TRBV10-1	TRBJ2-7	-	TGCGCCAGCAGTGAAGGGGGCTTGGTGGACGAGCAGTACTTC	CASSEGGLVDEQYF
-	TRBV19	TRBJ2-1	-	TGTGCCAGTAGTATTCCGATAGCGGCCCAGAAGTTCTTC	CASSIPIAAQKFF
-	TRBV28	TRBJ2-7	few	TGTGCCAGCAGTCCCCCGTCGGGAGCGGTCTACGAGCAGTACTTC	CASSPPSGAVYEQYF
-	TRBV6-5	TRBJ1-5	-	TGTGCCAGCAGTTACGTACAGGGAGGCGGGCCCCAGCATTTT	CASSYVQGGGPQHF
TRBD2	TRBV13	TRBJ2-7	few	TGTGCCAGCACCCCCCGAGCTAGCGGGAGTTACGAGCAGTACTTC	CASTPRASGSYEQYF
-	TRBV12-2	TRBJ2-1	-	TGTGCAAGTCGCTTAGGTCCCCTGTATTCAGCGGGAGGGTCGGGGTCCTACAATGAGCAGTTCTTC	CASRLGPLYSAGGSGSYNEQFF
TRBD2	TRBV5-1	TRBJ2-7	-	TGCGCCAGCAGCTTGGCCCCCGGGACTAGCTACGAGCAGTACTTC	CASSLAPGTSYEQYF
TRBD2	TRBV9	TRBJ2-1	-	TGTGCCAGCAGCGTAGCTTTAGCGGGGGGGGATGAGCAGTTCTTC	CASSVALAGGDEQFF
TRBD2	TRBV14	TRBJ2-3	-	TGTGCCAGCAGTCCCGGTGTCCGGGGACTAGCGGATAACACCACAGATACGCAGTATTTT	CASSPGVRGLADNTTDTQYF
-	TRBV2	TRBJ2-1	once	TGTGCCAGCAGACCCCTGGGGGCGGAAGGGGGCAATGAGCAGTTCTTC	CASRPLGAEGGNEQFF
-	TRBV27	TRBJ1-2	-	TGTGCCAGCAGTGACCAGGGAGCCGGTGGCTACACCTTC	CASSDQGAGGYTF
-	TRBV18	TRBJ2-7	-	TGTGCCAGCTCACCACCGCGAGCCTTCGTAATGAACGAGCAGTACTTC	CASSPPRAFVMNEQYF
TRBD1	TRBV6-5	TRBJ2-7	-	TGTGCCAGCAGACCATCGACAGGGCCCTACGAGCAGTACTTC	CASRPSTGPYEQYF
-	TRBV6-5	TRBJ1-1	-	TGTGCCAGCAGTTACCAATATTACTACACTGAAGCTTTCTTT	CASSYQYYYTEAFF
TRBD2	TRBV28	TRBJ2-1	-	TGTGCCAGCAGCCTAGTAGCGGGAGGGTCGTACAATGAGCAGTTCTTC	CASSLVAGGSYNEQFF
TRBD2	TRBV25-1	TRBJ2-1	-	TGTGCCAGCAGTGAGAGAATAGCGGGAGATTTCTACAATGAGCAGTTCTTC	CASSERIAGDFYNEQFF
-	TRBV5-1	TRBJ2-1	-	TGCGCCAGCAGCTTGGAAGTCCCTACGCCCTATGAGCAGTTCTTC	CASSLEVPTPYEQFF
-	TRBV11-2	TRBJ2-7	-	TGTGCCAGCAGCGCCCCGGGGGTGGGTCTCTCCTACGAGCAGTACTTC	CASSAPGVGLSYEQYF
-	TRBV27	TRBJ1-5	-	TGTGCCAGCAGTCCCAACTACAGGGGCAATCAGCCCCAGCATTTT	CASSPNYRGNQPQHF
-	TRBV9	TRBJ2-1	-	TGTGCCAGCAGCGTATCTGGCGGGACCTACAATGAGCAGTTCTTC	CASSVSGGTYNEQFF
-	TRBV28	TRBJ1-2	-	TGTGCCAGCAGTTCCCAGGATGGCTACACCTTC	CASSSQDGYTF